Below, one T cell receptor (beta chain) is given with its context. This may be a read error, as it is one base from a much larger clone. Three rounds of nested PCR, following a modified ARM-PCR protocol, produced the TCRbeta library. TCRdb re-derived calls from the multiplex PCR reads in MiXCR, one entry per CDR3 protein. The sample has about 81,000 distinct CDR3 sequences, approximately 77% seen once. The sample comes from a study of tumor and adjacent non-tumor tissue in lung cancer. RNA was extracted from bulk tissue without any cell sorting. The length of the CDR3 is 12 residues. Per the germline V gene, CDR1 is DFQATT and CDR2 is SNEGSKA (reference sequence). The V and J ends lost 6 bases and 8 bases respectively, with 16 bases between them.

The chain recombines TRBV20-1 with TRBJ1-2, with D unclear. Sample: lung tumor tissue. This receptor was taken from a woman aged 40 to 50 with non-small cell lung cancer. The DNA of the CDR3 is TGCAGTGCGGAGGTTGGGTTTGGAGGCTACACCTTC. Protein: CSAEVGFGGYTF.